A selection of T cell receptor beta chains follows, all from one sample in a study of immune evolution from preneoplasia to lung adenocarcinoma. Measured with immunoSEQ multiplex PCR; TCRdb has only the in-frame clones, and not every one. The sample shows 35,000 to 40,000 clones, 74% of them seen only once. Material: FFPE invasive lung adenocarcinoma tissue. These receptors were taken from a person aged 55 to 75 with lung adenocarcinoma. Both conserved end residues are part of each CDR3. The D gene is left open where the match is weak. The size field is filled for only some rows; it gives once, few, many or a size class.

v_gene: TRBV27
j_gene: TRBJ2-6
abundance: NA
d_gene: NA
len: 18
CDR3aa: CASSISPPGYSGANVLTF
CDR3nt: TGTGCCAGCAGTATCTCTCCCCCAGGGTACTCTGGGGCCAACGTCCTGACTTTC

v_gene: TRBV6-1
j_gene: TRBJ1-2
abundance: NA
d_gene: NA
len: 13
CDR3aa: CATWDLANYGYTF
CDR3nt: TGTGCCACCTGGGATCTTGCTAACTATGGCTACACCTTC

v_gene: TRBV28
j_gene: TRBJ2-2
abundance: once
d_gene: TRBD2
len: 16
CDR3aa: CASSSTGLTNTGELFF
CDR3nt: TGTGCCAGCAGTTCGACGGGACTAACGAACACCGGGGAGCTGTTTTTT

v_gene: TRBV12-5
j_gene: TRBJ2-1
abundance: NA
d_gene: TRBD2
len: 14
CDR3aa: CASGSTSGSNEQFF
CDR3nt: TGTGCTAGTGGTTCGACTAGCGGGAGCAATGAGCAGTTCTTC

v_gene: TRBV28
j_gene: TRBJ1-5
abundance: NA
d_gene: TRBD1
len: 15
CDR3aa: CASRDRGLSNQPQHF
CDR3nt: TGTGCCAGCAGGGACAGGGGGTTAAGCAATCAGCCCCAGCATTTT

v_gene: TRBV27
j_gene: TRBJ2-3
abundance: few
d_gene: NA
len: 14
CDR3aa: CASSPIRAADTQYF
CDR3nt: TGTGCCAGCAGTCCCATTCGAGCGGCAGATACGCAGTATTTT

v_gene: TRBV7-2
j_gene: TRBJ2-7
abundance: NA
d_gene: TRBD2
len: 14
CDR3aa: CASSSQAGVSEQYF
CDR3nt: TGTGCCAGCAGCTCACAAGCGGGAGTCAGCGAGCAGTACTTC

v_gene: TRBV6-4
j_gene: TRBJ2-1
abundance: NA
d_gene: NA
len: 14
CDR3aa: CASSEQWGLDEQFF
CDR3nt: TGTGCCAGCAGCGAACAATGGGGTCTCGATGAGCAGTTCTTC

v_gene: TRBV9
j_gene: TRBJ2-1
abundance: NA
d_gene: TRBD2
len: 19
CDR3aa: CASSSGGEGLREGTREQFF
CDR3nt: TGTGCCAGCAGCTCCGGGGGGGAGGGCTTGCGAGAAGGTACAAGGGAGCAGTTCTTC

v_gene: TRBV7-9
j_gene: TRBJ2-6
abundance: NA
d_gene: NA
len: 15
CDR3aa: CASSLVGSGANVLTF
CDR3nt: TGTGCCAGCAGCTTAGTGGGGTCTGGGGCCAACGTCCTGACTTTC

v_gene: TRBV7-9
j_gene: TRBJ2-3
abundance: many
d_gene: TRBD2
len: 17
CDR3aa: CASSRGLAGPGTDTQYF
CDR3nt: TGTGCCAGCAGCCGAGGACTAGCGGGACCCGGCACAGATACGCAGTATTTT

v_gene: TRBV6-1
j_gene: TRBJ1-3
abundance: NA
d_gene: NA
len: 17
CDR3aa: CASSEWGYLSSGNTIYF
CDR3nt: TGTGCCAGCAGTGAATGGGGATACCTCAGCTCTGGAAACACCATATATTTT

v_gene: TRBV5-1
j_gene: TRBJ1-1
abundance: NA
d_gene: TRBD1
len: 16
CDR3aa: CASSRGAGGVDTEAFF
CDR3nt: TGCGCCAGCAGCCGGGGGGCAGGGGGCGTGGACACTGAAGCTTTCTTT

v_gene: TRBV5-1
j_gene: TRBJ2-1
abundance: NA
d_gene: TRBD2
len: 17
CDR3aa: CASSAGLAGGLHYEQFF
CDR3nt: TGCGCCAGCAGCGCGGGACTAGCGGGAGGACTTCACTATGAGCAGTTCTTC

v_gene: TRBV7-6
j_gene: TRBJ1-1
abundance: NA
d_gene: TRBD1
len: 14
CDR3aa: CASSSGTANTEAFF
CDR3nt: TGTGCCAGCAGCTCCGGGACAGCGAACACTGAAGCTTTCTTT

v_gene: TRBV14
j_gene: TRBJ2-3
abundance: NA
d_gene: NA
len: 13
CDR3aa: CASSQDNADTQYF
CDR3nt: TGTGCCAGCAGCCAAGATAACGCAGATACGCAGTATTTT

v_gene: TRBV7-2
j_gene: TRBJ2-5
abundance: NA
d_gene: NA
len: 16
CDR3aa: CASSPLARGGMETQYF
CDR3nt: TGTGCCAGCAGCCCCCTAGCGAGGGGGGGCATGGAGACCCAGTACTTC

v_gene: TRBV6-5
j_gene: TRBJ1-5
abundance: NA
d_gene: TRBD1
len: 14
CDR3aa: CASRPGTDNQPQHF
CDR3nt: TGTGCCAGCAGGCCCGGGACAGACAATCAGCCCCAGCATTTT

v_gene: TRBV7-9
j_gene: TRBJ2-7
abundance: NA
d_gene: NA
len: 14
CDR3aa: CASSLAGGPNEQYF
CDR3nt: TGTGCCAGCAGCTTGGCCGGAGGGCCTAACGAGCAGTACTTC

v_gene: TRBV9
j_gene: TRBJ2-3
abundance: NA
d_gene: TRBD1
len: 16
CDR3aa: CASSPRDREGTDTQYF
CDR3nt: TGTGCCAGCAGCCCCCGAGACAGGGAAGGGACAGATACGCAGTATTTT

v_gene: TRBV29-1
j_gene: TRBJ2-7
abundance: NA
d_gene: TRBD2
len: 13
CDR3aa: CSVGTSGRLEQYF
CDR3nt: TGCAGCGTTGGGACTAGCGGGAGACTGGAGCAGTACTTC

v_gene: TRBV5-4
j_gene: TRBJ2-1
abundance: once
d_gene: TRBD2
len: 15
CDR3aa: CASSLNSGSYNEQFF
CDR3nt: TGTGCCAGCAGCTTGAATAGCGGGAGCTACAATGAGCAGTTCTTC

v_gene: TRBV7-6
j_gene: TRBJ2-2
abundance: NA
d_gene: NA
len: 17
CDR3aa: CASSSQGSLMHTGELFF
CDR3nt: TGTGCCAGCAGCTCTCAAGGCAGCCTCATGCACACCGGGGAGCTGTTTTTT

v_gene: TRBV10-3
j_gene: TRBJ2-3
abundance: NA
d_gene: NA
len: 12
CDR3aa: CAISEGLLTQYF
CDR3nt: TGTGCCATCAGTGAGGGTCTCCTTACGCAGTATTTT

v_gene: TRBV7-6
j_gene: TRBJ1-1
abundance: NA
d_gene: NA
len: 15
CDR3aa: CASSPRPGATPEAFF
CDR3nt: TGTGCCAGCAGCCCCCGGCCGGGGGCTACCCCTGAAGCTTTCTTT

v_gene: TRBV4-2
j_gene: TRBJ1-5
abundance: NA
d_gene: NA
len: 14
CDR3aa: CASSYLASNQPQHF
CDR3nt: TGTGCCAGCAGCTATTTGGCTAGCAATCAGCCCCAGCATTTT

v_gene: TRBV5-1
j_gene: TRBJ1-4
abundance: once
d_gene: NA
len: 17
CDR3aa: CASSLLPSTSTNEKLFF
CDR3nt: TGCGCCAGCAGCTTGTTGCCCAGTACTTCAACTAATGAAAAACTGTTTTTT

v_gene: TRBV7-9
j_gene: TRBJ2-2
abundance: few
d_gene: TRBD1
len: 18
CDR3aa: CASSTDTLTGVNTGELFF
CDR3nt: TGTGCCAGCAGCACCGATACGCTGACAGGGGTGAACACCGGGGAGCTGTTTTTT

v_gene: TRBV30
j_gene: TRBJ1-2
abundance: NA
d_gene: NA
len: 13
CDR3aa: CAWSVAVNYGYTF
CDR3nt: TGTGCCTGGAGTGTAGCAGTTAACTATGGCTACACCTTC

v_gene: TRBV28
j_gene: TRBJ1-2
abundance: once
d_gene: NA
len: 15
CDR3aa: CASGFRPRGVGGYTF
CDR3nt: TGTGCCAGCGGGTTTAGGCCCCGGGGAGTGGGTGGCTACACCTTC

v_gene: TRBV5-6
j_gene: TRBJ1-1
abundance: NA
d_gene: NA
len: 14
CDR3aa: CASSFPGANTEAFF
CDR3nt: TGTGCCAGCAGCTTCCCGGGAGCAAACACTGAAGCTTTCTTT

v_gene: TRBV19
j_gene: TRBJ1-1
abundance: NA
d_gene: NA
len: 14
CDR3aa: CASSSGRGSTEAFF
CDR3nt: TGTGCCAGCTCCTCAGGTCGGGGGTCCACTGAAGCTTTCTTT

v_gene: TRBV30
j_gene: TRBJ1-2
abundance: NA
d_gene: TRBD1
len: 13
CDR3aa: CAWSVGVGQGYTF
CDR3nt: TGTGCCTGGAGTGTAGGTGTGGGACAGGGCTACACCTTC

v_gene: TRBV2
j_gene: TRBJ1-5
abundance: NA
d_gene: TRBD1
len: 14
CDR3aa: CASKRDRGLQPQHF
CDR3nt: TGTGCCAGCAAGAGGGACAGGGGGCTTCAGCCCCAGCATTTT

v_gene: TRBV7-2
j_gene: TRBJ1-1
abundance: NA
d_gene: TRBD1
len: 14
CDR3aa: CASSLAGGNTEAFF
CDR3nt: TGTGCCAGCAGCTTAGCAGGGGGCAACACTGAAGCTTTCTTT

v_gene: TRBV11-2
j_gene: TRBJ1-2
abundance: NA
d_gene: NA
len: 14
CDR3aa: CASSLALSGLGYTF
CDR3nt: TGTGCCAGCAGCTTAGCGCTGTCAGGCCTGGGCTACACCTTC

v_gene: TRBV28
j_gene: TRBJ2-1
abundance: NA
d_gene: NA
len: 11
CDR3aa: CASTTLNEQFF
CDR3nt: TGTGCCAGCACCACCCTAAATGAGCAGTTCTTC

v_gene: TRBV2
j_gene: TRBJ2-2
abundance: NA
d_gene: NA
len: 14
CDR3aa: CASSKDRNTGELFF
CDR3nt: TGTGCCAGCAGCAAGGACAGAAACACCGGGGAGCTGTTTTTT

v_gene: TRBV5-8
j_gene: TRBJ2-7
abundance: NA
d_gene: TRBD2
len: 16
CDR3aa: CASSYGTSGRGYEQYF
CDR3nt: TGTGCCAGCAGCTACGGGACTAGCGGGAGGGGCTACGAGCAGTACTTC

v_gene: TRBV19
j_gene: TRBJ2-2
abundance: NA
d_gene: TRBD2
len: 15
CDR3aa: CASSHGLDLAGELFF
CDR3nt: TGTGCCAGTAGCCATGGACTAGACCTGGCCGGGGAGCTGTTTTTT

v_gene: TRBV19
j_gene: TRBJ2-7
abundance: NA
d_gene: NA
len: 13
CDR3aa: CASSTKAYSEQYF
CDR3nt: TGTGCCAGTAGTACTAAGGCCTACTCGGAGCAGTACTTC

v_gene: TRBV27
j_gene: TRBJ2-5
abundance: NA
d_gene: NA
len: 15
CDR3aa: CASSLGRGRQETQYF
CDR3nt: TGTGCCAGCAGTTTAGGAAGGGGCCGTCAGGAGACCCAGTACTTC

v_gene: TRBV7-2
j_gene: TRBJ2-2
abundance: NA
d_gene: TRBD1
len: 15
CDR3aa: CASQRADRGTGELFF
CDR3nt: TGTGCCAGCCAAAGGGCGGACAGGGGCACCGGGGAGCTGTTTTTT

v_gene: TRBV5-1
j_gene: TRBJ2-2
abundance: NA
d_gene: NA
len: 14
CDR3aa: CASSSSPNTGELFF
CDR3nt: TGCGCCAGCAGCTCCAGTCCCAACACCGGGGAGCTGTTTTTT

v_gene: TRBV19
j_gene: TRBJ1-5
abundance: once
d_gene: NA
len: 14
CDR3aa: CASSMGGSNQPQHF
CDR3nt: TGTGCCAGTAGTATGGGGGGGTCCAATCAGCCCCAGCATTTT

v_gene: TRBV28
j_gene: TRBJ2-7
abundance: NA
d_gene: NA
len: 12
CDR3aa: CASSIVRYEQYF
CDR3nt: TGTGCCAGCAGTATCGTGCGGTACGAGCAGTACTTC

v_gene: TRBV6-1
j_gene: TRBJ2-3
abundance: NA
d_gene: NA
len: 16
CDR3aa: CASSEATSSWSDTQYF
CDR3nt: TGTGCCAGCAGTGAAGCTACTAGCTCCTGGTCAGATACGCAGTATTTT

v_gene: TRBV19
j_gene: TRBJ1-2
abundance: NA
d_gene: NA
len: 14
CDR3aa: CASRYIGERDGYTF
CDR3nt: TGTGCCAGTAGATACATCGGGGAAAGGGATGGCTACACCTTC

v_gene: TRBV5-1
j_gene: TRBJ1-1
abundance: NA
d_gene: TRBD1
len: 14
CDR3aa: CASSPRDRGTEAFF
CDR3nt: TGCGCCAGCAGCCCCCGGGACAGGGGTACTGAAGCTTTCTTT

v_gene: TRBV6-4
j_gene: TRBJ2-2
abundance: NA
d_gene: NA
len: 16
CDR3aa: CASSDEGTPPAGELFF
CDR3nt: TGTGCCAGCAGTGACGAAGGGACTCCCCCAGCCGGGGAGCTGTTTTTT

v_gene: TRBV5-1
j_gene: TRBJ2-1
abundance: NA
d_gene: NA
len: 15
CDR3aa: CATKGAALSYNEQFF
CDR3nt: TGCGCCACAAAAGGGGCGGCCCTCTCCTACAATGAGCAGTTCTTC

v_gene: TRBV28
j_gene: TRBJ2-7
abundance: NA
d_gene: TRBD2
len: 15
CDR3aa: CASRTTSGGSYEQYF
CDR3nt: TGTGCCAGCAGAACGACTAGCGGCGGTTCCTACGAGCAGTACTTC

v_gene: TRBV7-2
j_gene: TRBJ1-2
abundance: NA
d_gene: NA
len: 13
CDR3aa: CASSLLRVGGYTF
CDR3nt: TGTGCCAGCAGCTTATTGCGGGTCGGAGGCTACACCTTC

v_gene: TRBV5-4
j_gene: TRBJ1-3
abundance: NA
d_gene: NA
len: 14
CDR3aa: CASSLEGTGNTIYF
CDR3nt: TGTGCCAGCAGCTTGGAGGGGACTGGAAACACCATATATTTT

v_gene: TRBV6-4
j_gene: TRBJ2-1
abundance: NA
d_gene: TRBD2
len: 16
CDR3aa: CASSAQAGAGYNEQFF
CDR3nt: TGTGCCAGCAGTGCCCAAGCGGGAGCCGGCTACAATGAGCAGTTCTTC